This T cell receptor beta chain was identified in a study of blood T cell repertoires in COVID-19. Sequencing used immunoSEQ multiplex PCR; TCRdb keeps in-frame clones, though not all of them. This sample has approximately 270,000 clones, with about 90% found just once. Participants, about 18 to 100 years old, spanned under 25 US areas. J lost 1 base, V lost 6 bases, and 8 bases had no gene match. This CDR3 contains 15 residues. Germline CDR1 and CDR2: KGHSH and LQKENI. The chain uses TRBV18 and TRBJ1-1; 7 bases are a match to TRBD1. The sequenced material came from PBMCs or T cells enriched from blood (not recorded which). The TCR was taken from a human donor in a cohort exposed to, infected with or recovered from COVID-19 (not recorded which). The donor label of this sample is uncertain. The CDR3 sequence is CASSPGGAPNTEAFF. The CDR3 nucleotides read TGTGCCAGCTCGCCAGGGGGGGCGCCGAACACTGAAGCTTTCTTT.